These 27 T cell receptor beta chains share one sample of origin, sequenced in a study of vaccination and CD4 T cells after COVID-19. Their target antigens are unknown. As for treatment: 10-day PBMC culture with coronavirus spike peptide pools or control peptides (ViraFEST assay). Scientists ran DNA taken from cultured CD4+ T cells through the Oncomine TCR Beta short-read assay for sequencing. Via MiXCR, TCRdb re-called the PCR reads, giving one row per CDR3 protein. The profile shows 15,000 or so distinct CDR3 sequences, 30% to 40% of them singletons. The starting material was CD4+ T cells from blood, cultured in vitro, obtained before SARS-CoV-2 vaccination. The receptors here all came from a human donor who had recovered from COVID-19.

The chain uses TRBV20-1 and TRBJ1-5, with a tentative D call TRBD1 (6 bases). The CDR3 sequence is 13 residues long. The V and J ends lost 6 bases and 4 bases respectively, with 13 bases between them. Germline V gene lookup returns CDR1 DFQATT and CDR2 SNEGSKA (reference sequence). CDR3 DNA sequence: TGCAGTGCAAATACAGGGTTAAATCAGCCCCAGCATTTT. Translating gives CSANTGLNQPQHF.

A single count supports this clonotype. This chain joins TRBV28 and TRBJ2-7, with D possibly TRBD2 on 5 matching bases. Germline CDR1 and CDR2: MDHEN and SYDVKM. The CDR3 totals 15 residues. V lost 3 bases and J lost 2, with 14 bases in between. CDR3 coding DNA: TGTGCCAGCAGTTTTTCCAGCGGAGGCCCCTACGAGCAGTACTTC. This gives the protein CASSFSSGGPYEQYF.

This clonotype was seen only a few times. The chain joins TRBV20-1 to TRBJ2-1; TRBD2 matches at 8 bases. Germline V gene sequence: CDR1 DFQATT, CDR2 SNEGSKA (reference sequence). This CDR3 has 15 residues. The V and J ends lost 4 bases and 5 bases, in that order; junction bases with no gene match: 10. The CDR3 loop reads CSAKVRAGVDNEQFF. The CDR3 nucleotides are TGCAGTGCTAAGGTGCGAGCGGGAGTCGACAATGAGCAGTTCTTC.

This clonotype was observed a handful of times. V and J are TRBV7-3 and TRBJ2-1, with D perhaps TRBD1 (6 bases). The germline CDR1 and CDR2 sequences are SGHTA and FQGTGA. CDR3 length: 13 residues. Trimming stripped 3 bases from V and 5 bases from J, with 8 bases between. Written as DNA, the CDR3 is TGTGCCAGCAGCTTCAGGGGCAACAATGAGCAGTTCTTC. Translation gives CASSFRGNNEQFF.

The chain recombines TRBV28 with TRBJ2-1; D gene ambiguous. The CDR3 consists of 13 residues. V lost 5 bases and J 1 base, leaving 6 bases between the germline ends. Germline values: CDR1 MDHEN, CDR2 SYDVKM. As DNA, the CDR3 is TGTGCCAGCAGTCTAGTTTCCTACAATGAGCAGTTCTTC. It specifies CASSLVSYNEQFF.

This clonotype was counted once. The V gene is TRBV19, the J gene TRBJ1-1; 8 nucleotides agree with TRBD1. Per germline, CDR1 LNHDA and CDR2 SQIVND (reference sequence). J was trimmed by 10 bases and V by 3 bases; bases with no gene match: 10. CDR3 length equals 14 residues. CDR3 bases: TGTGCCAGTAGTATCCGGGGACAGGCCTTGGGAGCTTTCTTT. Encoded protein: CASSIRGQALGAFF.

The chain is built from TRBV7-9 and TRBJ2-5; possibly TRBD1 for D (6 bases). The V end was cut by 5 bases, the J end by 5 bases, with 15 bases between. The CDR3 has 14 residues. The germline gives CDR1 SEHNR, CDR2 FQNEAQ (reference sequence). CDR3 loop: CASSIQQGMETQYF. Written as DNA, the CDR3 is TGTGCCAGCAGCATCCAACAGGGTATGGAGACCCAGTACTTC.

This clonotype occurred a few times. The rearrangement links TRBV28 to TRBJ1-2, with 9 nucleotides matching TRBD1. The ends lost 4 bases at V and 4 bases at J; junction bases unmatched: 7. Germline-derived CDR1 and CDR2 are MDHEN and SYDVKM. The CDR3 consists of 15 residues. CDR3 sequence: CASSSPGQGGYGYTF. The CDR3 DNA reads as TGTGCCAGCAGTTCTCCGGGACAGGGAGGCTATGGCTACACCTTC.

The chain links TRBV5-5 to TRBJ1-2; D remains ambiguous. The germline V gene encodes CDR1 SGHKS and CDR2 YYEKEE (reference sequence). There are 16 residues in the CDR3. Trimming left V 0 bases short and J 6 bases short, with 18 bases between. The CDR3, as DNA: TGTGCCAGCAGCTTGGCGTCGTGGGTGCAGAGCGATGGCTACACCTTC. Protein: CASSLASWVQSDGYTF.

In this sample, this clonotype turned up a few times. The CDR3 loop is CASSIDLNSNQPQHF. Here the CDR3 DNA reads TGTGCCAGTAGTATAGATCTAAACAGCAATCAGCCCCAGCATTTT. The chain employs TRBV19 and TRBJ1-5; D not certain. CDR3 length equals 15 residues. From germline, CDR1 is LNHDA and CDR2 SQIVND (reference sequence). Trimming removed 0 bases at V and 1 base at J, with 7 bases between.

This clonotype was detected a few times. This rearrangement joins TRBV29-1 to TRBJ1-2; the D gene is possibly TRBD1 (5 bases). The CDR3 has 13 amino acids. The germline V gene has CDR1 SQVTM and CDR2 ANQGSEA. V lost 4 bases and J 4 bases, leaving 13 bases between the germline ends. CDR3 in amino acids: CSVVRAGGYGYTF. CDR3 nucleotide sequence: TGCAGCGTTGTACGGGCGGGGGGCTATGGCTACACCTTC. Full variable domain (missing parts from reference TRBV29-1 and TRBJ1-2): SAVISQKPSRDICQRGTSLTIQCQVDSQVTMMFWYRQQPGQSLTLIATANQGSEATYESGFVIDKFPISRPNLTFSTLTVSNMSPEDSSIYLCSVVRAGGYGYTFGSGTRLTVV.

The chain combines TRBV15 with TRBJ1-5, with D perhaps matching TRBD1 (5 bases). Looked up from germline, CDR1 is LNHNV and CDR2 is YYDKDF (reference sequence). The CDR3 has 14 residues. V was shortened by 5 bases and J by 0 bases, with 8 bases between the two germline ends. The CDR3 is CATSRDFSNQPQHF. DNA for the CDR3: TGTGCCACCAGCCGGGACTTTAGCAATCAGCCCCAGCATTTT.

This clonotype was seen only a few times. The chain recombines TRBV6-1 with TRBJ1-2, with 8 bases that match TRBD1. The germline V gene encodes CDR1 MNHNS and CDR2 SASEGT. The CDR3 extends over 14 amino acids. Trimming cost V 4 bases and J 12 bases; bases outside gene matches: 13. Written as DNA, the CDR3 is TGTGCCAGCAGTGGGCGGCAGGGGGCGAGGGGCCACACCTTC. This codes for CASSGRQGARGHTF.

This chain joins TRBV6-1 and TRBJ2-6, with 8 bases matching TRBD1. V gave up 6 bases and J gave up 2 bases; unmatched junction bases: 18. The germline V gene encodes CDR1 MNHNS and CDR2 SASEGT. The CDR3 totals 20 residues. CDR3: CASRGTGNLLGPAGANVLTF. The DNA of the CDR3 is TGTGCCAGCAGAGGGACAGGAAATCTTCTGGGCCCGGCTGGGGCCAACGTCCTGACTTTC.

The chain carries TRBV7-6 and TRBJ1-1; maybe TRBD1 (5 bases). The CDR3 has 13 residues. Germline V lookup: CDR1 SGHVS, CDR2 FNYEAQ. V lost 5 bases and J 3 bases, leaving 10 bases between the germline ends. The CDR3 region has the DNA TGTGCCAGCAGCCAGGGCCGGGACACTGAAGCTTTCTTT. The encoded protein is CASSQGRDTEAFF.

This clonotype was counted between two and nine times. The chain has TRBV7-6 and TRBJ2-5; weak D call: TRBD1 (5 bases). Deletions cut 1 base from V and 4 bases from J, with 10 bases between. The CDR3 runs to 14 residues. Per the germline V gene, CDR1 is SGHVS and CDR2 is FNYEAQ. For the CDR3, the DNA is TGTGCCAGCAGCTTAGATCTGGGGCGAGAGACCCAGTACTTC. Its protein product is CASSLDLGRETQYF.

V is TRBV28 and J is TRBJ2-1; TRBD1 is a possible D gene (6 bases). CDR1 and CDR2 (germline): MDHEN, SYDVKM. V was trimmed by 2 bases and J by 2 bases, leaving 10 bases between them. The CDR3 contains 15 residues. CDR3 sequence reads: CASSLAGAPYNEQFF. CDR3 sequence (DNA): TGTGCCAGCAGTTTAGCAGGGGCCCCCTACAATGAGCAGTTCTTC.

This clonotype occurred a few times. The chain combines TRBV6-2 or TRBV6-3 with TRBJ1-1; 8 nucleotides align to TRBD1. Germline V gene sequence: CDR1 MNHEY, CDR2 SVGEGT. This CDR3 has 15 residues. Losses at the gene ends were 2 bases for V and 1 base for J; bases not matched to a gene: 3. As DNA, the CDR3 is TGTGCCAGCAGTTACGGAGACAGGGGGAACACTGAAGCTTTCTTT. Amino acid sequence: CASSYGDRGNTEAFF.

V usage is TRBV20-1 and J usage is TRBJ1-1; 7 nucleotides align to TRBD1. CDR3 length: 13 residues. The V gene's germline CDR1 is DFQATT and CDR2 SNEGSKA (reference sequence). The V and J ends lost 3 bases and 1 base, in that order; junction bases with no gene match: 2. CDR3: CSARTGRNTEAFF. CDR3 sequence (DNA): TGCAGTGCTAGGACAGGGAGGAACACTGAAGCTTTCTTT.

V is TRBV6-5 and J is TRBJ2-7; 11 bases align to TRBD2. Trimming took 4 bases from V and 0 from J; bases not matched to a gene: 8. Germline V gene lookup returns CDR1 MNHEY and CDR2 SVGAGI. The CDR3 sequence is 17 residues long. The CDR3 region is CASSSTLAGGLSYEQYF. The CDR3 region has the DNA TGTGCCAGCAGTTCTACTCTAGCGGGAGGCCTCTCCTACGAGCAGTACTTC.

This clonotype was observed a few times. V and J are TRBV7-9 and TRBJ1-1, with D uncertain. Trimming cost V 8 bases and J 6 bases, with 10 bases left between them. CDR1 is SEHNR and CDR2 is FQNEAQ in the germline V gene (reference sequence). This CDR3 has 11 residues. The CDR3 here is CASEVSSEAFF. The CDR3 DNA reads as TGTGCCAGCGAGGTTAGTTCTGAAGCTTTCTTT.

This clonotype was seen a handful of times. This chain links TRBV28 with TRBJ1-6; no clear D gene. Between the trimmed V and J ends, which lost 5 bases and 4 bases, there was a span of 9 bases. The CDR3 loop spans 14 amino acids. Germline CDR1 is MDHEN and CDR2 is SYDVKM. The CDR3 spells CASSPQGYNSPLHF. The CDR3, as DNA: TGTGCCAGCAGTCCTCAAGGGTATAATTCACCCCTCCACTTT. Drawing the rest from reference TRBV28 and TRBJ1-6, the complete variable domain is DVKVTQSSRYLVKRTGEKVFLECVQDMDHENMFWYRQDPGLGLRLIYFSYDVKMKEKGDIPEGYSVSREKKERFSLILESASTNQTSMYLCASSPQGYNSPLHFGNGTRLTVT.

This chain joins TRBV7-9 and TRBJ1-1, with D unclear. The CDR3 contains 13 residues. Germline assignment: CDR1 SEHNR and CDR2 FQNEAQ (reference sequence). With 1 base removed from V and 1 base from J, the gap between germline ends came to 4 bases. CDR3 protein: CASSLVPNTEAFF. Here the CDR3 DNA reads TGTGCCAGCAGCTTAGTGCCGAACACTGAAGCTTTCTTT. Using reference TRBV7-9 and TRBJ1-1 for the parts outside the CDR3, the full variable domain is DTGVSQNPRHKITKRGQNVTFRCDPISEHNRLYWYRQTLGQGPEFLTYFQNEAQLEKSRLLSDRFSAERPKGSFSTLEIQRTEQGDSAMYLCASSLVPNTEAFFGQGTRLTVV.

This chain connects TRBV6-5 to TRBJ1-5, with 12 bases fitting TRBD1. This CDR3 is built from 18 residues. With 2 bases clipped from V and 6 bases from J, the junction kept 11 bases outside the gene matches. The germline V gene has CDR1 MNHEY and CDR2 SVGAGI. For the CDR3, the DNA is TGTGCCAGCAGTTACCAGAAACCGGGACAGGGGGCGATTCAGCCCCAGCATTTT. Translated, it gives CASSYQKPGQGAIQPQHF.

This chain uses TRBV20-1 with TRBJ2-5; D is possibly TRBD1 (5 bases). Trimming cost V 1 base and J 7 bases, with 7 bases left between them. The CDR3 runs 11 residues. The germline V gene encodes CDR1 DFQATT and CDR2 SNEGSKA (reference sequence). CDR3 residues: CSARVTGTQYF. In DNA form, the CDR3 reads TGCAGTGCTAGAGTAACAGGGACCCAGTACTTC.

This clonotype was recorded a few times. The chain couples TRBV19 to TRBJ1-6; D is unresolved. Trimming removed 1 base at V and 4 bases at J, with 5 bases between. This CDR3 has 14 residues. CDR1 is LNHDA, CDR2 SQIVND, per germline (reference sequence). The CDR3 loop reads CASSIAEYNSPLHF. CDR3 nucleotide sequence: TGTGCCAGTAGTATAGCCGAATATAATTCACCCCTCCACTTT. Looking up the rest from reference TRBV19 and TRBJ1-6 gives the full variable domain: DGGITQSPKYLFRKEGQNVTLSCEQNLNHDAMYWYRQDPGQGLRLIYYSQIVNDFQKGDIAEGYSVSREKKESFPLTVTSAQKNPTAFYLCASSIAEYNSPLHFGNGTRLTVT.

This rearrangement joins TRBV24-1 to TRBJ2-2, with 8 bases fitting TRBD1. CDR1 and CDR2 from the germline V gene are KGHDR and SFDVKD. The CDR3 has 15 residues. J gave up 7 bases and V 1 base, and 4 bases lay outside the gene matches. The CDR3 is CATSDFTGGNGELFF. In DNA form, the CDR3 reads TGTGCCACCAGTGATTTTACAGGGGGTAACGGGGAGCTGTTTTTT.